This entry concerns a single TCR beta chain. Its antigen remains unidentified. This sample is part of a study of T-cell memory formation after mild COVID-19. Study details: Clustering of TCRs was largely donor specific.

Overall study findings and caveats: A balance of CD4 and CD8 characterized clones contracting day 15 to 85, whereas later expanders leaned CD4+. Shrinking CD4+ clones resided mostly in CM and EM, and CD8+ ones in EMRA.

5'RACE, which relied on constant-segment primers, yielded TCR alpha and TCR beta cDNA libraries carrying sample barcodes and UMIs. TCRdb re-derived calls from the 5' RACE reads in MiXCR, one entry per CDR3 protein. The data hold almost 550,000 distinct CDR3 sequences, with about a fifth observed a single time. The sequenced sample was PBMCs or a T cell subset sorted from them (not recorded which). The TCR was taken from an adult woman who had mild COVID-19 (a few samples of this study predate the infection). Cell type and time point are not known.

The CDR3 is CASSYGQYYYEQYF. The CDR3 region has the DNA TGTGCCAGCAGTTACGGACAGTATTACTACGAGCAGTACTTC. The gene calls are TRBV6-2 or TRBV6-3 and TRBJ2-7; D might be TRBD1 (6 bases). Germline assignment: CDR1 MNHEY and CDR2 SVGEGT. With 2 bases removed from V and 3 bases from J, the gap between germline ends came to 11 bases. This CDR3 contains 14 residues.